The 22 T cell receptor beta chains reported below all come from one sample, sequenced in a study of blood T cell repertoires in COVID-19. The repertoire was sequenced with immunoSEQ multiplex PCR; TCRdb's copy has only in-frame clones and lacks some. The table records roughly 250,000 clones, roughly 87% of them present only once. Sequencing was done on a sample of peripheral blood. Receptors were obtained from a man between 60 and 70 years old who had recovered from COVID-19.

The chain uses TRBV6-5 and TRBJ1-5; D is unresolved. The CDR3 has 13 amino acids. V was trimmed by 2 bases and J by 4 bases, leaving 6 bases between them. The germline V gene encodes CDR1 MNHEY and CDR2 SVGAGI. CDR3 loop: CASSYQKNQPQHF. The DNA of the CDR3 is TGTGCCAGCAGTTACCAGAAGAATCAGCCCCAGCATTTT.

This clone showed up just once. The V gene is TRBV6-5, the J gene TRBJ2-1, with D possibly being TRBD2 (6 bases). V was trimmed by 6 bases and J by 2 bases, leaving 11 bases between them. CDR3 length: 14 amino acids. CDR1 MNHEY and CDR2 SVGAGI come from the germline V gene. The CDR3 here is CASRTRTTYNEQFF. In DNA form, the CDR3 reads TGTGCCAGCAGAACGAGGACTACCTACAATGAGCAGTTCTTC.

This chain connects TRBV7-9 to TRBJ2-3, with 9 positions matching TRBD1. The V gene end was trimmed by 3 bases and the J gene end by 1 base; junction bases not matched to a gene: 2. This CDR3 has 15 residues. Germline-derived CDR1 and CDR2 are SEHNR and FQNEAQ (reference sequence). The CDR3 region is CASSFRTGGTDTQYF. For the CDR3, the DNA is TGTGCCAGCAGCTTCCGGACAGGGGGCACAGATACGCAGTATTTT.

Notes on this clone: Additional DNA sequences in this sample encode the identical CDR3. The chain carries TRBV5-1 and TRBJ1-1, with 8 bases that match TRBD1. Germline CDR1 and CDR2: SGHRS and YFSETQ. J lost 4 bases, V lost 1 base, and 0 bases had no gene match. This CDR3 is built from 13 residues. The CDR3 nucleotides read TGCGCCAGCAGCTTGACAGGGGGCACTGAAGCTTTCTTT. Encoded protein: CASSLTGGTEAFF.

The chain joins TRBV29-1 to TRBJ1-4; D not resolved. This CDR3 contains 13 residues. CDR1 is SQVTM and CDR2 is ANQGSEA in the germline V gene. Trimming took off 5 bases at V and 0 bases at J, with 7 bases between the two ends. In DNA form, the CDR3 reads TGCAGCGTTTGGAGTCCAACTAATGAAAAACTGTTTTTT. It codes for CSVWSPTNEKLFF.

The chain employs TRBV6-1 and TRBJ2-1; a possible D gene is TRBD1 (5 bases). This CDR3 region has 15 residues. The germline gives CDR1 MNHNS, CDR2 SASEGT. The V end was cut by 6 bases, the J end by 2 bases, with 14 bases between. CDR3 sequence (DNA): TGTGCCAGCAGCCTATCAGGGCTTACCTACAATGAGCAGTTCTTC. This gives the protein CASSLSGLTYNEQFF.

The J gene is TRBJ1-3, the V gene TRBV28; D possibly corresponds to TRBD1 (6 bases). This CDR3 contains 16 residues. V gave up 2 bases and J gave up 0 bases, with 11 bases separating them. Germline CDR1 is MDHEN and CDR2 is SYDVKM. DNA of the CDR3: TGTGCCAGCAGTTTAGGACAGTTGTTCTCTGGAAACACCATATATTTT. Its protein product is CASSLGQLFSGNTIYF.

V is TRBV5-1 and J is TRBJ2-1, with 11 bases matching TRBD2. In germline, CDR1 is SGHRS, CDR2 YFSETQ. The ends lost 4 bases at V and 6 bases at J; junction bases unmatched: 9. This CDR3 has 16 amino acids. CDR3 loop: CASSQTLAGGPNEQFF. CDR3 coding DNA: TGCGCCAGCAGCCAGACCTTAGCGGGGGGGCCCAATGAGCAGTTCTTC.

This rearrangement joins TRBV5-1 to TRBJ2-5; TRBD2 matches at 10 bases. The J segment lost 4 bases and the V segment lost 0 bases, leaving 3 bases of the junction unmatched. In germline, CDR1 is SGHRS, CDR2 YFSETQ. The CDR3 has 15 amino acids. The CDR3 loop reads CASSLGLAGRETQYF. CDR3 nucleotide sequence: TGCGCCAGCAGCTTGGGACTAGCGGGTCGAGAGACCCAGTACTTC.

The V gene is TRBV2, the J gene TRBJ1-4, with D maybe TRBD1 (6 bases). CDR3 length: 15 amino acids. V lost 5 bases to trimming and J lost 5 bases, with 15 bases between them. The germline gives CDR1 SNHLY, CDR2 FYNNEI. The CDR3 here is CASSIPVTGNEKLFF. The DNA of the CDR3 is TGTGCCAGCAGTATTCCAGTGACAGGAAATGAAAAACTGTTTTTT.

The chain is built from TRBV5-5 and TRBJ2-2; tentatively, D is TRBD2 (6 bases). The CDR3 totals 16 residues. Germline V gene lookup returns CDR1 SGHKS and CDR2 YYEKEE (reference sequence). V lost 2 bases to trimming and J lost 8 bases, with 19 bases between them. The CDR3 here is CASSLWDFALGGELFF. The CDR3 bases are TGTGCCAGCAGCTTATGGGACTTTGCGTTAGGGGGGGAGCTGTTTTTT.

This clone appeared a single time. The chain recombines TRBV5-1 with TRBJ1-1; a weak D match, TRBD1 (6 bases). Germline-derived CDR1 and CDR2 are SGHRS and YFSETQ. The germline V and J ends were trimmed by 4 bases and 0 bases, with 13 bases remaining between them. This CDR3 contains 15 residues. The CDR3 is CASSPSGHLNTEAFF. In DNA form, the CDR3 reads TGCGCCAGCAGCCCGTCGGGACACCTGAACACTGAAGCTTTCTTT.

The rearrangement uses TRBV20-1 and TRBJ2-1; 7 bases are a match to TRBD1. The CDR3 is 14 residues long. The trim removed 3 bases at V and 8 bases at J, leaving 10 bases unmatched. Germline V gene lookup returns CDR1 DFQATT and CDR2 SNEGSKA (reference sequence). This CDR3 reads CSASTTGPWDEQFF. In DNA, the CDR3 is TGCAGTGCTAGTACGACAGGGCCCTGGGATGAGCAGTTCTTC.

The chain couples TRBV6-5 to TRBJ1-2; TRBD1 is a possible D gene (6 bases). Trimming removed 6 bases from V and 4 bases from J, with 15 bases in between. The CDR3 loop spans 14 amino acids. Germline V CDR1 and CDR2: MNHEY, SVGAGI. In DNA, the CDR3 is TGTGCCAGCAGACCTAAGGGGGAGTTCTATGGCTACACCTTC. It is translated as CASRPKGEFYGYTF.

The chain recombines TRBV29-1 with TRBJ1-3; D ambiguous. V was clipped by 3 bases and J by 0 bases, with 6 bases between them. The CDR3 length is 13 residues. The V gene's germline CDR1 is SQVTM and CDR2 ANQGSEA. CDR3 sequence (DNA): TGCAGCGTTGAGGGCCTCTCTGGAAACACCATATATTTT. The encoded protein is CSVEGLSGNTIYF.

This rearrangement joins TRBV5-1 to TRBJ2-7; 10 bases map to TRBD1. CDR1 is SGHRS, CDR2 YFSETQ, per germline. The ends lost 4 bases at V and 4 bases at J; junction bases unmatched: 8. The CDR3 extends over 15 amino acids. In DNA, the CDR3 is TGCGCCAGCAGCATGACAGGGGGCGGGCAATACGAGCAGTACTTC. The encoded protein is CASSMTGGGQYEQYF.

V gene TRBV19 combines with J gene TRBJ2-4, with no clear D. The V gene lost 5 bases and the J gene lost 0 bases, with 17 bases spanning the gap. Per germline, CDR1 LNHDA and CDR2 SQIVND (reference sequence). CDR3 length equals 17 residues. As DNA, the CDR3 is TGTGCCAGTAGTCCCCCCTTGGAGAGACTAGCCAAAAACATTCAGTACTTC. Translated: CASSPPLERLAKNIQYF.

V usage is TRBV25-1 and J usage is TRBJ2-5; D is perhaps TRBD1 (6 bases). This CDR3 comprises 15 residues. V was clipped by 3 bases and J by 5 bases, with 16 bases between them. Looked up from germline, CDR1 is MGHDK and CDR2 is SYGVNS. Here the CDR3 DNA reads TGTGCCAGCAGTGACCCCCGGACAGTCCGCGAGACCCAGTACTTC. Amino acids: CASSDPRTVRETQYF.

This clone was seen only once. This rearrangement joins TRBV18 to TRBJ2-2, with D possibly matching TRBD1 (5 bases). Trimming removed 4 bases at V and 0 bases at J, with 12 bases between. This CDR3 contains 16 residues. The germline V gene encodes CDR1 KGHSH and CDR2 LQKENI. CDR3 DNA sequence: TGTGCCAGCTCACACTGGACACCCGCGAACACCGGGGAGCTGTTTTTT. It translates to CASSHWTPANTGELFF.

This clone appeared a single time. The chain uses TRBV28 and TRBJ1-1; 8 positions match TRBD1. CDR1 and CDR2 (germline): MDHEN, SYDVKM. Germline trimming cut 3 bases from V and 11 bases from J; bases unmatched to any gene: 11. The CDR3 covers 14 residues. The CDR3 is CASSLGASTGVAFF. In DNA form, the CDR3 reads TGTGCCAGCAGTTTGGGGGCCTCGACAGGGGTGGCTTTCTTT.

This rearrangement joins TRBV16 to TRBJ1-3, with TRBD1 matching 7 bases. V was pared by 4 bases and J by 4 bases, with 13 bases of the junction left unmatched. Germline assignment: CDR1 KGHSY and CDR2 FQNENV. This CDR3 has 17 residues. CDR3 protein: CASSPPTYRDRGNTIYF. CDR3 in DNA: TGTGCCAGCAGCCCGCCCACCTACCGGGACAGAGGAAACACCATATATTTT.

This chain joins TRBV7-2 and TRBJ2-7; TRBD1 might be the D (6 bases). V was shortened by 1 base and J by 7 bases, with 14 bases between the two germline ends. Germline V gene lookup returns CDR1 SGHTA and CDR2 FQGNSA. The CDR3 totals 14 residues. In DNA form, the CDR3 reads TGTGCCAGCAGCTTAGGATGGGGGCCGGGAGAGCAGTACGTC. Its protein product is CASSLGWGPGEQYV.